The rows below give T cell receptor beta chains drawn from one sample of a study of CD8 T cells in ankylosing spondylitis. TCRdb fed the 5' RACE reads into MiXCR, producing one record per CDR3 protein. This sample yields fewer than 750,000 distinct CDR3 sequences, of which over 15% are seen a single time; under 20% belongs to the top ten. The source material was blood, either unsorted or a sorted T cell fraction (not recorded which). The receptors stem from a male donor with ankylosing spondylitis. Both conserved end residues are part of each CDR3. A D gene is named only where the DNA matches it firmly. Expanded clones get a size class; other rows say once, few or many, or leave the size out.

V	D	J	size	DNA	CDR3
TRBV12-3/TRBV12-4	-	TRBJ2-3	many	TGTGCCAGCTACCAGGGGATTTCGAGCACAGATACGCAGTATTTT	CASYQGISSTDTQYF
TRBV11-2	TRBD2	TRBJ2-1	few	TGTGCCAGCAGCTTAGGGACTAGCTTTAAGCAGTTCTTC	CASSLGTSFKQFF
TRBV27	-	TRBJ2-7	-	TGTGCCAGCAGTTTATCCCGGGGGACGGGGGAGCAGTACTTC	CASSLSRGTGEQYF
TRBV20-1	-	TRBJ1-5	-	TGCAGTGCTAGAGATTTGGCAAATAGCAATCAGCCCCAGCATTTT	CSARDLANSNQPQHF
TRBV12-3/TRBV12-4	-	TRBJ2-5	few	TGTGCCAGCAGTTCCCCCACGCGCGGCCAAGAGACCCAGTACTTC	CASSSPTRGQETQYF
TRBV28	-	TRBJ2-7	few	TGTGCCAGCAGCCAGAAGGGTTACGAGCAGTACTTC	CASSQKGYEQYF
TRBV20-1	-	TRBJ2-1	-	TGCAGTGCTAGAGATGGGTTTGCGGCTAGTGAGCAGTTCTTC	CSARDGFAASEQFF
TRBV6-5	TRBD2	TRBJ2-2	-	TGTGCCAGCAGTTCCTTAGCGGGGGGGCGGAGAAGGGAGCTGTTTTTT	CASSSLAGGRRRELFF
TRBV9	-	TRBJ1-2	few	TGTGCCAGCAGCGTAGCTTCAGGGATCCCCCCCGGCGGCTACACCTTC	CASSVASGIPPGGYTF
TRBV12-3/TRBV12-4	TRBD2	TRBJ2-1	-	TGTGCCAGCAGCACGGGACTAGCGGGACGGCAGTTCTTC	CASSTGLAGRQFF
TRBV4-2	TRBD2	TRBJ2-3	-	TGTGCCAGCGGAACAAGCGGGGGGGCCACAGATACGCAGTATTTT	CASGTSGGATDTQYF
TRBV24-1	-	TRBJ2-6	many	TGTGCCACCAGCCCTGGGGGCACAGGGGCCAACGTCCTGACTTTC	CATSPGGTGANVLTF
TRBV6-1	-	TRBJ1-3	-	TGTGCCAGCAGTGAAGCCCGAGGCTCAGTGTGGGCAAACACCATATATTTT	CASSEARGSVWANTIYF
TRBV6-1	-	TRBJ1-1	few	TGTGCCAGCAGTGACCCGGGGCGCGCGAACACTGAAGCTTTCTTT	CASSDPGRANTEAFF
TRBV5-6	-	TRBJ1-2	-	TGTGCCAGCAGCCCCACCATCGGCTCTAACTATGGCTACACCTTC	CASSPTIGSNYGYTF
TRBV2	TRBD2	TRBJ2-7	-	TGTGCCAGCAGTGACCCAGCAGCGGGGAGATCTTACGAGCAGTACTTC	CASSDPAAGRSYEQYF
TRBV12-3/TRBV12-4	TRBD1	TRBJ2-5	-	TGTGCCAGCAGTGACGGGACAGGGAGGGAGACCCAGTACTTC	CASSDGTGRETQYF
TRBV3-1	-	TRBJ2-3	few	TGTGCCAGCAGCCCGAGGGGGAGCGGGGAGAATACGCAGTATTTT	CASSPRGSGENTQYF
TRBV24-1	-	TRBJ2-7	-	TGTGCCACCAGTGATTTTTTGGACGCGCCTACCGGTCCGGACGAGCAGTACTTC	CATSDFLDAPTGPDEQYF
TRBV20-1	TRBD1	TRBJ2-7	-	TGCAGTGCTAGAAAGGGACAGGGGATCTACGAGCAGTACTTC	CSARKGQGIYEQYF
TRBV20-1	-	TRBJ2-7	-	TGCAGTGCTAGAGATAATAGCAGCCCCTACGAGCAGTACTTC	CSARDNSSPYEQYF
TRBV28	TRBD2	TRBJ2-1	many	TGTGCCAGCAGTTCGGGACGGACTAGCTTGGGGAATGAGCAGTTCTTC	CASSSGRTSLGNEQFF
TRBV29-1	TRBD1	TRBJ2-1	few	TGCAGCGTTCAGGGGGCAGGGGATGAGCAGTTCTTC	CSVQGAGDEQFF